The sequence of this T cell receptor beta chain was determined in a study of regulatory T cells in long-lasting Graves disease. Noted time point: newly diagnosed GD, antithyroid drugs for less than 3 months. Extracted PBMC RNA gave rise to the TCR library. Arm-PCR with iRepertoire HTBI primers amplified the CDR3 regions for these TCR beta libraries. Study processing details: The samples yielded roughly 60 TRBV and around 15 TRBJ segments. MiXCR, run by TCRdb on the multiplex PCR reads, gives a single entry per CDR3 protein. These V and J calls are TCRdb output, not the study's own analysis. This sample has 500,000 to 700,000 distinct CDR3 sequences; 16% occur once, and the top ten carry 15% to 20%. In regard to this clonotype: A clone one base away is much larger, so this may be a read error.

Germline V gene data show CDR1 as LGHNA and CDR2 as YNFKEQ. This CDR3 region has 14 residues. V was shortened by 0 bases and J by 1 base, with 6 bases between the two germline ends. This sample also belongs to another study, concerning T cells in Graves' hyperthyroidism and ophthalmopathy.

This specimen was peripheral blood mononuclear cells (PBMCs), taken at new diagnosis, from a patient treated with antithyroid drugs. V gene TRBV4-2 combines with J gene TRBJ1-1, with D perhaps matching TRBD1 (5 bases). The TCR originated in a woman under 40 with Graves disease. The CDR3 loop is CASSQDRENTEAFF. For the CDR3, the DNA is TGTGCCAGCAGCCAAGACAGGGAGAACACTGAAGCTTTCTTT.